This T cell receptor beta chain was sequenced for a study of blood T cell repertoires in COVID-19. In the original workflow: Nucleated cell number was recorded as an estimate derived from reference gene primer amplification. This table comes from immunoSEQ multiplex PCR, and its TCRdb copy is limited to in-frame clones, with some not included. V and J calls and clone size come straight from that table; D and trimming were deduced from the DNA. The sample includes approximately 130,000 clones, around 85% seen only once; the top ten take more than 3.5%. Between the trimmed V and J ends, which lost 3 bases and 6 bases, there was a span of 11 bases. The CDR3 is 13 amino acids. Germline lookup yields CDR1 SGHAT and CDR2 FQNNGV.

The chain is built from TRBV11-2 and TRBJ1-2; perhaps TRBD1 as D (6 bases). Sequences were obtained from peripheral blood. The receptor's source is a human donor in a cohort sampled during active COVID-19. The CDR3 reads CASSFARGNGYTF. CDR3 bases: TGTGCCAGCAGCTTTGCCAGGGGAAATGGCTACACCTTC.